The sequence of this TCR beta chain was determined in a study of OX40 agonist ivuxolimab in advanced cancers. For the study at large: Patients took ivuxolimab, an agonistic anti-OX40 (CD134) antibody.

General study results and limits: The study found that CD8+ T cells averaged more expanded clones than CD4+.

Worth noting for this clone: Its antigen is undetermined.

Germline CDR1 reads LNHDA; CDR2 reads SQIVND (reference sequence). V shed 4 bases and J shed 9 bases, with 10 bases lying between them. The CDR3 has 12 amino acids. Clones were sequenced by immunoSEQ multiplex PCR, and TCRdb holds only the in-frame ones, with some missing. The data contain roughly 70,000 clones, roughly 80% of them singletons. Any history of autoimmune disease or systemic immunosuppression disqualified patients. The sample consisted of CD4+ or CD8+ T cells sorted from blood, taken in a trial of the OX40 agonist ivuxolimab. This chain links TRBV19 with TRBJ1-5, with no clear D. This sequence originates from an adult with an advanced solid tumor such as melanoma, head and neck, liver or kidney cancer. The CDR3 DNA reads TGTGCCAGTAGTAGGGCGCGGTGGCCCCAGCATTTT. This translates into CASSRARWPQHF.